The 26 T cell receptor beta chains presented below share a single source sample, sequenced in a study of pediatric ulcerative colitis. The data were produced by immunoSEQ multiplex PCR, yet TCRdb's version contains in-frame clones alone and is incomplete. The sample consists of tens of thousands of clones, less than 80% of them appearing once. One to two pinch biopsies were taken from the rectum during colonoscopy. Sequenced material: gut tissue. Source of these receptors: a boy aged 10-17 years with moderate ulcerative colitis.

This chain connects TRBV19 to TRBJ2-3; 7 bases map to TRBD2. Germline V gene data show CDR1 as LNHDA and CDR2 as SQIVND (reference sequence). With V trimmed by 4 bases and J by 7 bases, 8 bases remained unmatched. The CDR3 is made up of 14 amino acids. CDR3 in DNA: TGTGCCAGTAGTAGAAGCGGGGAGGGGAATACGCAGTATTTT. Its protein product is CASSRSGEGNTQYF. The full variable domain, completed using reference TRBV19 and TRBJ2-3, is DGGITQSPKYLFRKEGQNVTLSCEQNLNHDAMYWYRQDPGQGLRLIYYSQIVNDFQKGDIAEGYSVSREKKESFPLTVTSAQKNPTAFYLCASSRSGEGNTQYFGPGTRLTVL.

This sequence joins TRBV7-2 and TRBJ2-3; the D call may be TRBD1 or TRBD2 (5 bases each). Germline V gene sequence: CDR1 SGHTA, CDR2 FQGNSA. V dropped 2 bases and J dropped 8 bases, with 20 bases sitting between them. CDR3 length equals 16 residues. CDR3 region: CASSLILSGDRGTQYF. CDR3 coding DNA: TGTGCCAGCAGCTTAATACTCTCCGGGGATAGGGGTACGCAGTATTTT.

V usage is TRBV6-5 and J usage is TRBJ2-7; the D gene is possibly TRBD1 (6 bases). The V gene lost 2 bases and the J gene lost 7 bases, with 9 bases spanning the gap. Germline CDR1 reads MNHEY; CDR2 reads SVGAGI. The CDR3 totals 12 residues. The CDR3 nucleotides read TGTGCCAGCAGTTACATAGGGGGTGAGCAGTACTTC. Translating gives CASSYIGGEQYF.

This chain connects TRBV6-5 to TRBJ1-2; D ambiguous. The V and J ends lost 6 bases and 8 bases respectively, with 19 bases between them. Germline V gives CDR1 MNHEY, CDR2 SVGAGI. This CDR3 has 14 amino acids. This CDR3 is CASSTTRVSQGYTF. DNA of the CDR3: TGTGCCAGCAGCACGACCCGTGTCTCACAGGGCTACACCTTC.

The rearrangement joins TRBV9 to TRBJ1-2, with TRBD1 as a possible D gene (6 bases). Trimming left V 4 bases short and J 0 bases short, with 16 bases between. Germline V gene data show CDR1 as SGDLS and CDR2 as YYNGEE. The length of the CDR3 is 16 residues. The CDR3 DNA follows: TGTGCCAGCAGCCCCTCAGGGGCGCCAGCTAACTATGGCTACACCTTC. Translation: CASSPSGAPANYGYTF.

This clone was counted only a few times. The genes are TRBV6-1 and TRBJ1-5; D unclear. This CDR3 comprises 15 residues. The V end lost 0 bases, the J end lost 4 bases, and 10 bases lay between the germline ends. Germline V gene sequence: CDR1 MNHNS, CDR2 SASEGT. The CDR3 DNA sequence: TGTGCCAGCAGTGAAGCTCTGACACTTAATCAGCCCCAGCATTTT. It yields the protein CASSEALTLNQPQHF.

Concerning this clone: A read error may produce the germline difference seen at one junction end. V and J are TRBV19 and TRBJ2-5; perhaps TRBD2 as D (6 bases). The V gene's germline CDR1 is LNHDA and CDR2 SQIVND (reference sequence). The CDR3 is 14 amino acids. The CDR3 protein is CASRIGAAGETQYF. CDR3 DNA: TGTGCCAGTAGGATAGGGGCAGCGGGAGAGACCCAGTACTTC.

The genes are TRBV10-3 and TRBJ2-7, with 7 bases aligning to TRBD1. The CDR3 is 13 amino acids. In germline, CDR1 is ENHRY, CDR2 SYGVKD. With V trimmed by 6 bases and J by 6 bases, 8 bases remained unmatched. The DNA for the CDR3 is TGTGCCATCAGCCAACCGGGACAGCTCGAGCAGTACTTC. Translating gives CAISQPGQLEQYF.

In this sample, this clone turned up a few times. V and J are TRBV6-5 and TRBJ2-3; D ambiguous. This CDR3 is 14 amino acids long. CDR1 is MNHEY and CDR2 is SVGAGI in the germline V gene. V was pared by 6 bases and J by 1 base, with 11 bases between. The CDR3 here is CASRGLWGTDTQYF. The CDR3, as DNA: TGTGCCAGCAGGGGTCTGTGGGGCACAGATACGCAGTATTTT.

CDR3 DNA sequence: TGTGCCAGCAGCTCCACAGGGACAGACCTCGAGCAGTTCTTC. This translates into CASSSTGTDLEQFF. The chain couples TRBV11-3 to TRBJ2-1; 7 bases are shared with TRBD1. The CDR3 spans 14 residues. Losses at the gene ends were 4 bases for V and 10 bases for J; bases not matched to a gene: 10. From germline, CDR1 is SGHNT and CDR2 YENEEA.

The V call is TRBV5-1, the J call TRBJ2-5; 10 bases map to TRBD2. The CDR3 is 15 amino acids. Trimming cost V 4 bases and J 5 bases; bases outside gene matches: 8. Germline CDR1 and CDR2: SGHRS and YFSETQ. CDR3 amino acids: CASSGFSGGAETQYF. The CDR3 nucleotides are TGCGCCAGCAGCGGCTTCAGCGGGGGGGCGGAGACCCAGTACTTC.

The CDR3 is CASRSTDNSPLHF. The CDR3 coding sequence is TGTGCCAGCAGAAGCACAGATAATTCACCCCTCCACTTT. This chain connects TRBV6-1 to TRBJ1-6; no clear D gene. V was shortened by 6 bases and J by 5 bases, with 8 bases between the two germline ends. Germline CDR1 MNHNS, CDR2 SASEGT. The CDR3 runs to 13 residues.

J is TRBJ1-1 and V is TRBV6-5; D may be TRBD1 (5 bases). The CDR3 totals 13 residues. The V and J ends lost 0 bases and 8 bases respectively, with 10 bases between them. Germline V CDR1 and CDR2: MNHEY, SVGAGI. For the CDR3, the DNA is TGTGCCAGCAGTTACTCGTTAAACAGGGAAGCTTTCTTT. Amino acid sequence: CASSYSLNREAFF.

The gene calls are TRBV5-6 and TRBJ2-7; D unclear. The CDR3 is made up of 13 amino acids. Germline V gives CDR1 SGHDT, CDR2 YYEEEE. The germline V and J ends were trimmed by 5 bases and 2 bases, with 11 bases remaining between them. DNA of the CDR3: TGTGCCAGCAGGCCCAGGAGTACCTACGAGCAGTACTTC. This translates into CASRPRSTYEQYF.

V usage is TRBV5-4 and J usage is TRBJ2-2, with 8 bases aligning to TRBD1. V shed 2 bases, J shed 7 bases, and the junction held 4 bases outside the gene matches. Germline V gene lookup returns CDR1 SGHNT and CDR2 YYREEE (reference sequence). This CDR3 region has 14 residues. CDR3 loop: CASSFQGAVGELFF. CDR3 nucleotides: TGTGCCAGCAGCTTTCAGGGGGCAGTCGGGGAGCTGTTTTTT.

The DNA of the CDR3 is TGTGCCAGCAGGGGCGGATATGGCTACACCTTC. Translated, it gives CASRGGYGYTF. This chain links TRBV27 with TRBJ1-2; D unclear. Trimming left V 6 bases short and J 5 bases short, with 7 bases between. The CDR3 has 11 residues. Germline V gives CDR1 MNHEY, CDR2 SMNVEV (reference sequence).

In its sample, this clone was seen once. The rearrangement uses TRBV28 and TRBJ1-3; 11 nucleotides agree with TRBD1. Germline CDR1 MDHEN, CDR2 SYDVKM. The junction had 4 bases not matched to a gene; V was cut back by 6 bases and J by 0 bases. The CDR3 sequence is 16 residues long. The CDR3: CASRGQGASSGNTIYF. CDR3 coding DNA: TGTGCCAGCAGAGGACAGGGGGCAAGCTCTGGAAACACCATATATTTT.

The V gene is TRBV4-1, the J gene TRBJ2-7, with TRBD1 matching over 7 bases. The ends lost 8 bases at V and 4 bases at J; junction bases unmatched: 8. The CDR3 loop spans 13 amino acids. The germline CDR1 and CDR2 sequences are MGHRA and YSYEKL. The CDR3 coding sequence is TGCGCCAGCCCAGAGGGGGCTAGGTACGAGCAGTACTTC. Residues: CASPEGARYEQYF.

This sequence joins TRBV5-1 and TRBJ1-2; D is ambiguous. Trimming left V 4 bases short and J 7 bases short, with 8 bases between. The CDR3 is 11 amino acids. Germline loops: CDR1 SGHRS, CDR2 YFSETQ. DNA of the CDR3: TGCGCCAGCAGCGCGGAGGGTGGCTACACCTTC. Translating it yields CASSAEGGYTF.

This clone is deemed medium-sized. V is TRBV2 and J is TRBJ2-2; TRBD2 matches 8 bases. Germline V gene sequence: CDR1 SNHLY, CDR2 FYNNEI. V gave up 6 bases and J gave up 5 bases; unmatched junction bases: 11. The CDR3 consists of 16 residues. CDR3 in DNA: TGTGCCAGCAGAGGACCTCTGGCGGGAGGTACCGGGGAGCTGTTTTTT. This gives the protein CASRGPLAGGTGELFF. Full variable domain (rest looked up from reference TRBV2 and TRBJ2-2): EPEVTQTPSHQVTQMGQEVILRCVPISNHLYFYWYRQILGQKVEFLVSFYNNEISEKSEIFDDQFSVERPDGSNFTLKIRSTKLEDSAMYFCASRGPLAGGTGELFFGEGSRLTVL.

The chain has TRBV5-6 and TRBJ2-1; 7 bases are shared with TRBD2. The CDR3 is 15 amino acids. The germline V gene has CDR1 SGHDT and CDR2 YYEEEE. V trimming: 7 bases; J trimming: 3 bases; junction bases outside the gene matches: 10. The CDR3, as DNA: TGTGCCAGCGAACCTACCGGGGGGTACTACAATGAGCAGTTCTTC. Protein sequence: CASEPTGGYYNEQFF.

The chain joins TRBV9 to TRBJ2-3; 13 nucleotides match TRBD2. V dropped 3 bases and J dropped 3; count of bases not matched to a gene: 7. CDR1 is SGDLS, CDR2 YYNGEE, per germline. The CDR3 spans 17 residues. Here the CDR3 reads CASSASRLAGGTDTQYF. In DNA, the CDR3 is TGTGCCAGCAGCGCGAGCAGACTAGCGGGAGGAACAGATACGCAGTATTTT.

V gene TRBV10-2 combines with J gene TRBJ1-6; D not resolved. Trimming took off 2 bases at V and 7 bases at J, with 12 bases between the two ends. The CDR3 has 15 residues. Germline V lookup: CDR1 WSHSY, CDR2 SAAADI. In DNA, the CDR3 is TGCGCCAGCAGTGAGAATGGCGGAATGAATTCACCCCTCCACTTT. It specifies CASSENGGMNSPLHF.

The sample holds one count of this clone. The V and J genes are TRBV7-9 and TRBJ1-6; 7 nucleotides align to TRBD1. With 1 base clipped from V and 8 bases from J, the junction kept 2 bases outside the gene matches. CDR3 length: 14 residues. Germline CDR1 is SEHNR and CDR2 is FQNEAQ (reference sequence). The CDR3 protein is CASSLDRGYSPLHF. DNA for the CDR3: TGTGCCAGCAGCTTAGACAGGGGTTATTCACCCCTCCACTTT.

The CDR3 DNA reads TGTGCCAGCAGTTTTGCCCCCGCCGCCGGAGGCTACTATGGCTACACCTTC. It encodes CASSFAPAAGGYYGYTF. The chain uses TRBV27 and TRBJ1-2, with D uncertain. Trimming removed 3 bases from V and 3 bases from J, with 20 bases in between. Germline V gene lookup returns CDR1 MNHEY and CDR2 SMNVEV (reference sequence). This CDR3 is built from 17 residues.

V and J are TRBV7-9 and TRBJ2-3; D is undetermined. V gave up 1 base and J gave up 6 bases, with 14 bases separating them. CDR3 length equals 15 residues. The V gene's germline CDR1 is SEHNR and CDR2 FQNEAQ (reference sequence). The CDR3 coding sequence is TGTGCCAGCAGCTTAGGTTGGTCGGCCCCGGATACGCAGTATTTT. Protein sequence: CASSLGWSAPDTQYF.